This T cell receptor (beta chain) was observed in a study of blood T cells in healthy people across ages. As for the study in general: About one barcoded beta molecule per two T cells was captured by template switching.

Samples each yielded at least 6 micrograms of total RNA. To note about this clonotype: Its antigen remains unknown.

Trimming took 5 bases from V and 4 from J, leaving 8 bases between them. The CDR3 contains 12 residues. Germline V gene lookup returns CDR1 DFQATT and CDR2 SNEGSKA (reference sequence). Primed by a sample-barcoded 5' primer and a J-beta primer mix, a second PCR proceeded for about 6 to 12 cycles. TCRdb recomputed calls from the 5' RACE reads with MiXCR, one row per CDR3 protein. Found here are some 750,000 distinct CDR3 sequences, about a fifth of them singletons; the top ten hold roughly a fifth. Overall study findings and caveats: Observed TCR beta diversity per million T cells went down as age went up. This fall followed a roughly linear course with age.

The TCR comes from a man in his 70s in good health. Sequencing was performed on blood. This chain connects TRBV20-1 to TRBJ1-4; D is ambiguous. CDR3 residues: CSACRINEKLFF. The CDR3 region has the DNA TGCAGTGCTTGTCGGATTAATGAAAAACTGTTTTTT.